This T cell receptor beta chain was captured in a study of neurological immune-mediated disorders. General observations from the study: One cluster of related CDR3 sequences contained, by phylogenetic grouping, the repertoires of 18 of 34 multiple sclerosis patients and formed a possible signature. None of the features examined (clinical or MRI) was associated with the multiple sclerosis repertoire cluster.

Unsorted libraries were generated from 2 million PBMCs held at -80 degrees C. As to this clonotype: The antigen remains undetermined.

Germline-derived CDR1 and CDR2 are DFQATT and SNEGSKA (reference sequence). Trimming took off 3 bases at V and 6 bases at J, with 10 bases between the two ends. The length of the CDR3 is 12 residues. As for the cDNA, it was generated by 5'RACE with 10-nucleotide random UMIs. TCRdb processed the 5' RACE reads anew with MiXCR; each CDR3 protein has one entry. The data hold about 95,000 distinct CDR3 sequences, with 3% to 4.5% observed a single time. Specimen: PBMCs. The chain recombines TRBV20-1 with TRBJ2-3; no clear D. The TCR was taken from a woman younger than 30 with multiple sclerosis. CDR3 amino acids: CSASRFSDTQYF. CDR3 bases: TGCAGTGCTAGCCGGTTTTCTGATACGCAGTATTTT.